This T cell receptor (beta chain) was found in a study of response to subunit inactivated influenza vaccine. General observations from the study: Authors suggested seasonal influenza vaccinations each recruit few new T cells.

TCRdb ran MiXCR on the RT-PCR reads and lists one entry per CDR3 protein. This repertoire shows about 780,000 distinct CDR3 sequences, around 20% found once; its top ten account for about a tenth. The CDR3 is 15 residues long. In germline, CDR1 is MGHRA, CDR2 YSYEKL. J gave up 8 bases and V 5 bases, and 11 bases lay outside the gene matches. Regarding this clonotype: Its antigen is undetermined.

The origin of this receptor is a man aged 50 to 60 who received an inactivated influenza vaccine. This specimen was PBMCs from blood, taken 5 to 6 days after vaccination. The chain carries TRBV4-1 and TRBJ1-2; 10 positions match TRBD1. CDR3: CASSVDRGLLRGYTF. The CDR3 DNA reads TGCGCCAGCAGCGTCGACAGGGGGCTCCTGAGAGGCTACACCTTC.